This record looks at one TCR beta chain sequence and its context. This entry belongs to a study of blood T cell repertoires in COVID-19. At the level of the study: COVID-19 samples, acute and convalescent, were from the United States, Italy and Spain. T cells, B-cell-depleted T cells, or PBMCs supplied cDNA or gDNA.

Per the study methods: Amplified reference gene primers provided the basis for estimating nucleated cell counts. The method was immunoSEQ multiplex PCR; TCRdb's version includes in-frame clones alone and lacks a portion of them. D and trimming were read from the DNA, whereas the V and J calls and clone size are those reported in that table. The sample shows about 58,000 clones, 90% of them seen only once. The CDR3 sequence is 16 residues long. Germline-derived CDR1 and CDR2 are LGHDT and YNNKEL (reference sequence). The V and J ends lost 2 bases and 1 base, in that order; junction bases with no gene match: 6.

The sample taken for sequencing was peripheral blood. The rearrangement joins TRBV3-1 (or the pseudogene TRBV3-2) to TRBJ2-5; 8 nucleotides line up with TRBD2. This clonotype originated in a man in his 60s with active COVID-19. The DNA for the CDR3 is TGTGCCAGCAGCCAATGGCTAGCGGGCATCCAAGAGACCCAGTACTTC. As protein: CASSQWLAGIQETQYF.